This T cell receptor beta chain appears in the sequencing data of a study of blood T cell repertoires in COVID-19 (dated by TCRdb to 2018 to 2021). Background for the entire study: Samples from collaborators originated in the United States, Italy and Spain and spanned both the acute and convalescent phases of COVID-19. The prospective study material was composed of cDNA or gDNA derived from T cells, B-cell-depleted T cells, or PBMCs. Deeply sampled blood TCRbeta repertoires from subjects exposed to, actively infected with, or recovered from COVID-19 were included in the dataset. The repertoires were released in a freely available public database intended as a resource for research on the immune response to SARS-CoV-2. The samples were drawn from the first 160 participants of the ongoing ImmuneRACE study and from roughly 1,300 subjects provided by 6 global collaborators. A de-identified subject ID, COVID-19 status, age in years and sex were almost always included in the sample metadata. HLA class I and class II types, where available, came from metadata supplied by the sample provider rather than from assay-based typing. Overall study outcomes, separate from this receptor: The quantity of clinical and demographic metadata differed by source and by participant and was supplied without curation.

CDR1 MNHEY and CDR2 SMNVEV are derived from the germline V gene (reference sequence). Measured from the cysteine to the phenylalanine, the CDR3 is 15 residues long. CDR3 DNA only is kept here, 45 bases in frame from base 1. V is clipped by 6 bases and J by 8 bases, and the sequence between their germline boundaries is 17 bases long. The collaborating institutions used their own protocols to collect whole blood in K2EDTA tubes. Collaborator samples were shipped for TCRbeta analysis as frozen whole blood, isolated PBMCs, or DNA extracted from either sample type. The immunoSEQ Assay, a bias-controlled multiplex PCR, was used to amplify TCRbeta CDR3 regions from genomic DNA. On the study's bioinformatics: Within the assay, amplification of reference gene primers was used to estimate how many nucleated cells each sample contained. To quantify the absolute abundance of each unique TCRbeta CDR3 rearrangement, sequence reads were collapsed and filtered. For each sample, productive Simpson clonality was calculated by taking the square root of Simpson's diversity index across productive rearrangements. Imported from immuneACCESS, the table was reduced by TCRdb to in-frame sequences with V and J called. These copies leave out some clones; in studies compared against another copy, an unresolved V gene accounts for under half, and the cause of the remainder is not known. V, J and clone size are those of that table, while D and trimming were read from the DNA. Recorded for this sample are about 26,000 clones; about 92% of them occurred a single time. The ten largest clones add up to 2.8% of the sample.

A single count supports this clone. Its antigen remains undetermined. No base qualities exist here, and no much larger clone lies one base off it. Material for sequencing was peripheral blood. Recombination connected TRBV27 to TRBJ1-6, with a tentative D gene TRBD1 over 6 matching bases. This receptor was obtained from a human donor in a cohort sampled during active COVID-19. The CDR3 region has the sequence CASSPPLGGHSPLHF. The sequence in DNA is TGTGCCAGCAGCCCTCCCCTCGGGGGGCATTCACCCCTCCACTTT.